This T cell receptor beta chain was captured in a study of OX40 agonist ivuxolimab in advanced cancers. This clone was seen a single time. Sequencing was performed with immunoSEQ multiplex PCR; in TCRdb, only in-frame clones are kept and a portion is missing. The table includes more than 45,000 clones, about nine tenths detected once. Sequencing used CD4+ or CD8+ T cells sorted from blood, obtained in a trial of the OX40 agonist ivuxolimab. The sequence was obtained from an adult with an advanced solid tumor such as melanoma, head and neck, liver or kidney cancer.

CDR3 coding DNA: TGTGCCAGCAGCTATCAAGTCGGGGGGGGCCATGAGCAGTTCTTC. Translation: CASSYQVGGGHEQFF. The genes are TRBV7-9 and TRBJ2-1; TRBD2 matches at 8 bases. The CDR3 totals 15 residues. The J segment lost 8 bases and the V segment lost 4 bases, leaving 10 bases of the junction unmatched. Looked up from germline, CDR1 is SEHNR and CDR2 is FQNEAQ (reference sequence).